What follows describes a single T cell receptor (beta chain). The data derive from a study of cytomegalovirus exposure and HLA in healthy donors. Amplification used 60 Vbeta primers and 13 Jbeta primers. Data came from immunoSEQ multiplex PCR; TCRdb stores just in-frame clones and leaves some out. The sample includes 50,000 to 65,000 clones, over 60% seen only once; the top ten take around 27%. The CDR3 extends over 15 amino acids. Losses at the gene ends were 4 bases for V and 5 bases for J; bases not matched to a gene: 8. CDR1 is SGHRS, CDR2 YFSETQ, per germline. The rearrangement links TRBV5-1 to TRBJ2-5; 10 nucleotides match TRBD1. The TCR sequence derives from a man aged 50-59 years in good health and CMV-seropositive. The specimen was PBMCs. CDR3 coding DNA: TGCGCCAGCAGCCCCGGGACAGGGGTGGTGGAGACCCAGTACTTC. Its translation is CASSPGTGVVETQYF.